Below, one TCR beta chain is given with its context. Antigen unknown. The data originate from a study of T cell responses to AZD1222 COVID-19 vaccine. TCRdb keeps only in-frame clones here, not all; method: immunoSEQ multiplex PCR. Among around 65,000 clones listed, about 74% were seen once. General study findings and limits: Recipients of AZD1222 seropositive at baseline numbered only 5 or 6. A rise in Spike-specific TCR breadth and depth followed two AZD1222 doses.

Trimming removed 5 bases at V and 0 bases at J, with 17 bases between. The CDR3 extends over 16 amino acids. CDR1 is SGHVS, CDR2 FNYEAQ, per germline. Here the sequenced sample was peripheral blood, taken on day 0 of AZD1222 vaccination. This chain links TRBV7-6 with TRBJ2-7, with D perhaps matching TRBD1 or TRBD2 (5 bases each). The TCR sequence derives from an adult in good health. The CDR3 nucleotides are TGTGCCAGCAGCAGCAGAGGGGCGAGTAGCTCCTACGAGCAGTACTTC. It yields the protein CASSSRGASSSYEQYF. The full variable domain, in which reference TRBV7-6 and TRBJ2-7 provide the parts outside the CDR3, is GAGVSQSPRYKVTKRGQDVALRCDPISGHVSLYWYRQALGQGPEFLTYFNYEAQQDKSGLPNDRFSAERPEGSISTLTIQRTEQRDSAMYRCASSSRGASSSYEQYFGPGTRLTVT.